Listed here are 20 T cell receptor beta chains from one sample, sequenced in a study of blood T cell repertoires in COVID-19 (dated by TCRdb to 2020 to 2022). Library preparation used the immunoSEQ multiplex PCR assay. Imported from immuneACCESS, the table was reduced by TCRdb to in-frame sequences with V and J called. These copies leave out some clones; in studies compared against another copy, an unresolved V gene accounts for under half, and the cause of the remainder is not known. Recorded for this sample are some 190,000 clones; 82% of them occurred a single time. About 11% of the sample rests with the top ten. Source material: peripheral blood. These receptor sequences come from a woman older than 75 with active or convalescent COVID-19.

Only a few counts were recorded for this clone. The gene calls are TRBV11-1 and TRBJ2-7, with 9 bases matching TRBD2. With 3 bases clipped from V and 2 bases from J, the junction kept 5 bases outside the gene matches. The CDR3 spans 15 residues. The germline V gene has CDR1 SGHAT and CDR2 FQDESV (reference sequence). CDR3 sequence: CASSFNSGSPYEQYF. In DNA form, the CDR3 reads TGTGCCAGCAGCTTCAATAGCGGGAGCCCCTACGAGCAGTACTTC. Filled out from reference TRBV11-1 and TRBJ2-7, the complete variable domain reads EAEVAQSPRYKITEKSQAVAFWCDPISGHATLYWYRQILGQGPELLVQFQDESVVDDSQLPKDRFSAERLKGVDSTLKIQPAELGDSAMYLCASSFNSGSPYEQYFGPGTRLTVT.

V and J are TRBV7-2 and TRBJ1-1, with a possible D match to TRBD1 (5 bases). The V end lost 3 bases, the J end lost 3 bases, and 8 bases lay between the germline ends. CDR3 length: 13 residues. Germline assignment: CDR1 SGHTA and CDR2 FQGNSA. DNA of the CDR3: TGTGCCAGCAGCTTCGGGGGGTACACTGAAGCTTTCTTT. It yields the protein CASSFGGYTEAFF. Combining the CDR3 with reference TRBV7-2 and TRBJ1-1 gives the whole variable domain GAGVSQSPSNKVTEKGKDVELRCDPISGHTALYWYRQSLGQGLEFLIYFQGNSAPDKSGLPSDRFSAERTGGSVSTLTIQRTQQEDSAVYLCASSFGGYTEAFFGQGTRLTVV.

This chain uses TRBV18 with TRBJ1-4; 8 bases are shared with TRBD1. Germline V gene sequence: CDR1 KGHSH, CDR2 LQKENI. After removal of 6 bases from V and 3 bases from J, the junction contained 6 bases not matched to a gene. The CDR3 covers 15 residues. CDR3 sequence (DNA): TGTGCCAGCTCGCTTGACAGGGGACCTAATGAAAAACTGTTTTTT. This codes for CASSLDRGPNEKLFF.

This clone occurred once. The junction departs from germline at one end; a sequencing error may be responsible. The CDR3 DNA sequence: TGTGCTAGCAGCTTAGATAGGGGCGGGGACAGGGGTAATTCACCCCTCCACTTT. It is translated as CASSLDRGGDRGNSPLHF. The V and J genes are TRBV7-7 and TRBJ1-6, with 10 bases that match TRBD1. The CDR3 loop spans 18 amino acids. Germline CDR1 and CDR2: SSHAT and FNYEAQ (reference sequence).

The J gene is TRBJ2-7, the V gene TRBV6-5; D not certain. Trimming pared 6 bases from V and 0 bases from J, leaving 12 bases between. The CDR3 has 14 residues. CDR1 is MNHEY, CDR2 SVGAGI, per germline. The CDR3 spells CASSLTRSSYEQYF. The CDR3 region has the DNA TGTGCCAGCAGCCTGACTCGGAGCTCCTACGAGCAGTACTTC.

The chain joins TRBV21-1 to TRBJ1-2; TRBD1, as called in the table, went unchecked against the DNA. TRBV21-1 is flagged as a pseudogene. This CDR3 comprises 16 residues. The CDR3, as DNA: TGTGCCAGCAGCAAGGACTTCAACGGACAGGGGGTCGGCTACACCTTC. This translates into CASSKDFNGQGVGYTF.

This chain links TRBV27 with TRBJ1-5; the D is unclear. The CDR3 contains 15 residues. V lost 2 bases, J lost 0 bases, and 8 bases lay in between. Germline assignment: CDR1 MNHEY and CDR2 SMNVEV (reference sequence). Written as DNA, the CDR3 is TGTGCCAGCAGTTTACTCCCGGGTAGCAATCAGCCCCAGCATTTT. Its translation is CASSLLPGSNQPQHF.

The chain recombines TRBV7-3 with TRBJ1-3, with D tentatively TRBD1 (6 bases). CDR3 size: 15 residues. CDR1 is SGHTA and CDR2 is FQGTGA in the germline V gene. With 5 bases removed from V and 1 base from J, the gap between germline ends came to 12 bases. The CDR3 sequence is CASSRLQGSGNTIYF. CDR3 DNA: TGTGCCAGCAGCCGTCTACAGGGTTCTGGAAACACCATATATTTT.

This chain uses TRBV9 with TRBJ2-1, with 10 bases lining up with TRBD2. CDR1 and CDR2 from the germline V gene are SGDLS and YYNGEE. This CDR3 spans 17 amino acids. The V gene end was trimmed by 0 bases and the J gene end by 7 bases; junction bases not matched to a gene: 10. The CDR3 loop is CASSVAKPSGSNNEQFF. CDR3 bases: TGTGCCAGCAGCGTAGCTAAGCCTAGCGGGAGTAATAATGAGCAGTTCTTC.

The chain links TRBV4-2 to TRBJ2-7; D unresolved. CDR1 and CDR2 from the germline V gene are LGHNA and YNFKEQ. The CDR3 spans 15 residues. Trimming took off 1 base at V and 0 bases at J, with 10 bases between the two ends. CDR3 DNA sequence: TGTGCCAGCAGCCAAGTGGCTGGCGGCTCCTACGAGCAGTACTTC. It is translated as CASSQVAGGSYEQYF.

This clone was observed once. V usage is TRBV6-2 or TRBV6-3 and J usage is TRBJ2-7; tentatively, D is TRBD1 (6 bases). The V gene lost 4 bases and the J gene lost 5 bases, with 21 bases spanning the gap. Germline-derived CDR1 and CDR2 are MNHEY and SVGEGT. There are 16 residues in the CDR3. The CDR3 here is CASSSPGWGRNHEQYF. As DNA, the CDR3 is TGTGCCAGCAGTTCACCCGGCTGGGGGCGAAACCACGAGCAGTACTTC.

Here the CDR3 DNA reads TGTGCCACCAGTGAAGGGGCTAGCGGGAGTCGTGAGCAGTTCTTC. Translated, it gives CATSEGASGSREQFF. The chain recombines TRBV24-1 with TRBJ2-1; 10 bases line up with TRBD2. V lost 4 bases and J lost 9; bases outside the gene matches: 8. The CDR3 loop spans 15 amino acids. CDR1 is KGHDR and CDR2 is SFDVKD in the germline V gene.

The chain has TRBV5-1 and TRBJ2-2; D gene ambiguous. The length of the CDR3 is 14 residues. The V end was cut by 3 bases, the J end by 4 bases, with 10 bases between. Per the germline V gene, CDR1 is SGHRS and CDR2 is YFSETQ. CDR3 protein: CASSYSIPTGELFF. The CDR3 DNA reads TGCGCCAGCAGCTACAGCATCCCCACCGGGGAGCTGTTTTTT.

This rearrangement joins TRBV19 to TRBJ1-1, with D possibly matching TRBD1 (6 bases). CDR3 length: 14 amino acids. Trimming left V 3 bases short and J 0 bases short, with 8 bases between. CDR1 and CDR2 (germline): LNHDA, SQIVND (reference sequence). CDR3 sequence (DNA): TGTGCCAGTAGTATTCAGGGGATGAACACTGAAGCTTTCTTT. Protein: CASSIQGMNTEAFF.

This clone was counted only a few times. The chain couples TRBV11-2 to TRBJ2-7; a possible D gene is TRBD2 (5 bases). CDR1 SGHAT and CDR2 FQNNGV come from the germline V gene. The CDR3 loop spans 13 amino acids. Trimming shortened V by 5 bases and J by 6 bases, and 14 bases separated the two germline ends. CDR3 nucleotides: TGTGCCAGCAGCGCACGGACTCGCTCCGAGCAGTACTTC. This sequence encodes CASSARTRSEQYF.

In this sample, this clone turned up once. The CDR3 reads CASSEGGSGHNEQFF. The DNA of the CDR3 is TGCGCCAGCAGTGAGGGGGGTAGCGGCCACAATGAGCAGTTCTTC. The chain employs TRBV10-1 and TRBJ2-1; D might be TRBD2 (6 bases). Germline V gene lookup returns CDR1 WNHNN and CDR2 SYGVQD (reference sequence). The CDR3 totals 15 residues. Trimming took 2 bases from V and 5 from J, leaving 13 bases between them.

The V call is TRBV3-1 (or the pseudogene TRBV3-2), the J call TRBJ2-2; 8 positions agree with TRBD2. The CDR3 is 17 amino acids. The germline gives CDR1 LGHDT, CDR2 YNNKEL (reference sequence). With V trimmed by 4 bases and J by 4 bases, 11 bases remained unmatched. The DNA for the CDR3 is TGTGCCAGCAGCCCGGGGGGGGGACGGGGCGGCACCGGGGAGCTGTTTTTT. Translation gives CASSPGGGRGGTGELFF.

A single count supports this clone. Here the CDR3 reads CASSSLPGQPQNEKLFF. The CDR3, as DNA: TGCGCCAGCAGCTCCCTCCCCGGACAGCCCCAAAATGAAAAACTGTTTTTT. The chain links TRBV5-1 to TRBJ1-4; D is possibly TRBD1 (6 bases). V shed 3 bases and J shed 5 bases, with 20 bases lying between them. This CDR3 has 17 amino acids. Germline lookup yields CDR1 SGHRS and CDR2 YFSETQ. Using reference TRBV5-1 and TRBJ1-4 for the parts outside the CDR3, the full variable domain is KAGVTQTPRYLIKTRGQQVTLSCSPISGHRSVSWYQQTPGQGLQFLFEYFSETQRNKGNFPGRFSGRQFSNSRSEMNVSTLELGDSALYLCASSSLPGQPQNEKLFFGSGTQLSVL.

This chain connects TRBV18 to TRBJ1-2; 7 bases match TRBD1. CDR1 KGHSH and CDR2 LQKENI come from the germline V gene. This CDR3 spans 13 amino acids. V was clipped by 3 bases and J by 8 bases; unmatched bases: 6. The CDR3 here is CASSPDRRMGYTF. The DNA for the CDR3 is TGTGCCAGCTCACCGGACAGGAGAATGGGCTACACCTTC.

The chain uses TRBV30 and TRBJ2-7, with D possibly matching TRBD1 (5 bases). The germline V gene encodes CDR1 GTSNPN and CDR2 SVGIG (reference sequence). The CDR3 consists of 14 residues. The V end lost 3 bases, the J end lost 3 bases, and 15 bases lay between the germline ends. DNA for the CDR3: TGTGCCTGGAGGTTGGAGACAGAGTACTACGAGCAGTACTTC. This encodes CAWRLETEYYEQYF.